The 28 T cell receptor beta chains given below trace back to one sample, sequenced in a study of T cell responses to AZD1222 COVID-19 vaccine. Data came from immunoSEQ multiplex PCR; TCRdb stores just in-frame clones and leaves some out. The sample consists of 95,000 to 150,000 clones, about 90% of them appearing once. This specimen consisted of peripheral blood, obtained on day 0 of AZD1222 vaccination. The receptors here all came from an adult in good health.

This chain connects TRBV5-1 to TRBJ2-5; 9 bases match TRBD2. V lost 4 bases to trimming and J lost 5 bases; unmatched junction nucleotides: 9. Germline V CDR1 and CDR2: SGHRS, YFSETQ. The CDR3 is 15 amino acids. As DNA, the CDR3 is TGCGCCAGCAGCGCACCTAGCGGGGCTTCCGAGACCCAGTACTTC. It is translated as CASSAPSGASETQYF.

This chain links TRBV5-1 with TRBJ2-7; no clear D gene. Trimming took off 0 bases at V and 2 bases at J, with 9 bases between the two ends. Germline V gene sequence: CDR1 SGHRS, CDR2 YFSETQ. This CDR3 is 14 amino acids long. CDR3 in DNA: TGCGCCAGCAGCTTGGGACACCAGACCTACGAGCAGTACTTC. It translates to CASSLGHQTYEQYF.

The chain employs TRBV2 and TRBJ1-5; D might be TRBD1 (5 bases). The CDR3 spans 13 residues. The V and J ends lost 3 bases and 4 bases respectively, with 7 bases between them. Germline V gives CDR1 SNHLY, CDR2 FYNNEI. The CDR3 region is CASSDGGNQPQHF. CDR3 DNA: TGTGCCAGCAGTGATGGGGGTAATCAGCCCCAGCATTTT. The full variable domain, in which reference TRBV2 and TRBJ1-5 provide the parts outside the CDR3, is EPEVTQTPSHQVTQMGQEVILRCVPISNHLYFYWYRQILGQKVEFLVSFYNNEISEKSEIFDDQFSVERPDGSNFTLKIRSTKLEDSAMYFCASSDGGNQPQHFGDGTRLSIL.

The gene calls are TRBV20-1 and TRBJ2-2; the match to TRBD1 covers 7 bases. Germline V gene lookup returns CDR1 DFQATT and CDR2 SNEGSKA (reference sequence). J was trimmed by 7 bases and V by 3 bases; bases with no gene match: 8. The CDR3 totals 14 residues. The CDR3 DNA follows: TGCAGTGCTAGTGTGGGACAGAAATACGGGGAGCTGTTTTTT. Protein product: CSASVGQKYGELFF.

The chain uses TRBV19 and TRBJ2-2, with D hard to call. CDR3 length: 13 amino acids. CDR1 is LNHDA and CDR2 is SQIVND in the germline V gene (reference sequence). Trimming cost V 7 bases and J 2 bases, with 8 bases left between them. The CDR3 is CASKDENTGELFF. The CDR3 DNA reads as TGTGCCAGTAAGGACGAAAACACCGGGGAGCTGTTTTTT.

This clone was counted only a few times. CDR3 in amino acids: CAISGGTTSGRVETQYF. CDR3 in DNA: TGTGCCATCAGTGGGGGGACGACTAGCGGGAGGGTAGAGACCCAGTACTTC. The V call is TRBV10-3, the J call TRBJ2-5; 14 bases agree with TRBD2. Germline values: CDR1 ENHRY, CDR2 SYGVKD. The CDR3 has 17 residues. The trim removed 4 bases at V and 4 bases at J, leaving 8 bases unmatched.

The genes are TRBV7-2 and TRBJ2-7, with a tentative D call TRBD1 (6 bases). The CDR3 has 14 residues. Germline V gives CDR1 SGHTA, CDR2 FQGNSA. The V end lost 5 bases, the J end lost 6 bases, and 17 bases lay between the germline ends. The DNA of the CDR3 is TGTGCCAGCAGCCCCCGGCGGACAGCACTCGAGCAGTACTTC. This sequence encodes CASSPRRTALEQYF.

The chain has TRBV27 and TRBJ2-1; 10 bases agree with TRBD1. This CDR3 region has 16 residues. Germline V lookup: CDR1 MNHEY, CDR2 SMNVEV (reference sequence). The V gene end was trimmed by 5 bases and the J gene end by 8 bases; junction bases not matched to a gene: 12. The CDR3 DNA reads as TGTGCCAGCAGTGCGGCCCCGGGACAGGGGAACCATGAGCAGTTCTTC. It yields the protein CASSAAPGQGNHEQFF.

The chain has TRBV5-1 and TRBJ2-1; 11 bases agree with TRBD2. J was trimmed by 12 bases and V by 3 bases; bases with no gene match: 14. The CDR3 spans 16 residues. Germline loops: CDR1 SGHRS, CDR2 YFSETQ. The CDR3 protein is CASSSSLAGGLAGQFF. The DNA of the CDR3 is TGCGCCAGCAGCTCATCTCTAGCGGGAGGCTTGGCCGGGCAGTTCTTC.

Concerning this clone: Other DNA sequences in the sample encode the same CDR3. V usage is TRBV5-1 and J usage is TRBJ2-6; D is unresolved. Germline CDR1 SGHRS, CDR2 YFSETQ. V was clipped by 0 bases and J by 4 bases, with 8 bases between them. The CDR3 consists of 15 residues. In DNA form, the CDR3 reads TGCGCCAGCAGCTTGGGGAGTAGCGGGGCCAACGTCCTGACTTTC. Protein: CASSLGSSGANVLTF. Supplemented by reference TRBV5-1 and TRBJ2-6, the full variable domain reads KAGVTQTPRYLIKTRGQQVTLSCSPISGHRSVSWYQQTPGQGLQFLFEYFSETQRNKGNFPGRFSGRQFSNSRSEMNVSTLELGDSALYLCASSLGSSGANVLTFGAGSRLTVL.

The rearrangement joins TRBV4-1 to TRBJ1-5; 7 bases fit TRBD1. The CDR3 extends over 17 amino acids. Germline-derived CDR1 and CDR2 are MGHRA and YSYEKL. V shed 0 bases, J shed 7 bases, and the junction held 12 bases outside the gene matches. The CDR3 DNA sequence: TGCGCCAGCAGCCAAGATCGATGGCAGGGGGTAGGACAGCCCCAGCATTTT. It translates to CASSQDRWQGVGQPQHF.

This CDR3 is CASSQVRQGTQPQHF. The CDR3, as DNA: TGTGCCAGCAGCCAGGTAAGACAGGGAACTCAGCCCCAGCATTTT. The chain is built from TRBV4-2 and TRBJ1-5; 7 bases fit TRBD1. The CDR3 runs to 15 residues. Germline V gene lookup returns CDR1 LGHNA and CDR2 YNFKEQ. V lost 3 bases to trimming and J lost 6 bases; unmatched junction nucleotides: 8.

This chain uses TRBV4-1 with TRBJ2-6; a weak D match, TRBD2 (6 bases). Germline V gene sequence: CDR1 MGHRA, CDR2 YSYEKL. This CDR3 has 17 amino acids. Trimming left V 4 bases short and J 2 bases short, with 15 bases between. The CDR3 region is CASSPRGGEAGANVLTF. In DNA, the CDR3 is TGCGCCAGCAGCCCCCGGGGAGGTGAAGCTGGGGCCAACGTCCTGACTTTC.

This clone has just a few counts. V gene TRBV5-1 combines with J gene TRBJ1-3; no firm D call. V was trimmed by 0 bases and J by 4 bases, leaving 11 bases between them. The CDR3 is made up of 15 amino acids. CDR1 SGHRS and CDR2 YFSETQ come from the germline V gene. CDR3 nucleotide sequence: TGCGCCAGCAGCTTGGAGGCCTTGGGGGGAAACACCATATATTTT. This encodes CASSLEALGGNTIYF.

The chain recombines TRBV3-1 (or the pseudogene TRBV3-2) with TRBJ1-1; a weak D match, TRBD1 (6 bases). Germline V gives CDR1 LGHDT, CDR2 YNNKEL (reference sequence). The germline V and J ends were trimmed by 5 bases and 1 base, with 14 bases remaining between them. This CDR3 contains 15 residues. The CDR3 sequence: CASSYFLTGNTEAFF. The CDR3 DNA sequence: TGTGCCAGCAGCTACTTCCTGACAGGGAACACTGAAGCTTTCTTT.

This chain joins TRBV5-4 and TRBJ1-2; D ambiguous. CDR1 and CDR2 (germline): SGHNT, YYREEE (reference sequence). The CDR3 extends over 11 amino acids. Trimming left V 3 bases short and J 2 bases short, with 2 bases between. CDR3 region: CASSSNYGYTF. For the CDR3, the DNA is TGTGCCAGCAGCTCAAACTATGGCTACACCTTC.

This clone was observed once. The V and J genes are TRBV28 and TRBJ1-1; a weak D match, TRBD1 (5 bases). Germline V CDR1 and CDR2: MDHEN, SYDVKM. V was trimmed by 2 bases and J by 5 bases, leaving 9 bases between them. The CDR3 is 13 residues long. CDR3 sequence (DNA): TGTGCCAGCAGTTTAAGTTGGGGGACTGAAGCTTTCTTT. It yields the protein CASSLSWGTEAFF. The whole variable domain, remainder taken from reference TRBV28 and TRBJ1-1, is DVKVTQSSRYLVKRTGEKVFLECVQDMDHENMFWYRQDPGLGLRLIYFSYDVKMKEKGDIPEGYSVSREKKERFSLILESASTNQTSMYLCASSLSWGTEAFFGQGTRLTVV.

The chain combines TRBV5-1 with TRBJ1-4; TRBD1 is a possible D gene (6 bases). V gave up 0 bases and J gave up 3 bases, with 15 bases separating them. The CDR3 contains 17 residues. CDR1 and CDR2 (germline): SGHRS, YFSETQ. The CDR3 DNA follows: TGCGCCAGCAGCTTGGACCCCCGGGGGGCGGCTAATGAAAAACTGTTTTTT. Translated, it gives CASSLDPRGAANEKLFF. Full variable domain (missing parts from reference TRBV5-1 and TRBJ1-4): KAGVTQTPRYLIKTRGQQVTLSCSPISGHRSVSWYQQTPGQGLQFLFEYFSETQRNKGNFPGRFSGRQFSNSRSEMNVSTLELGDSALYLCASSLDPRGAANEKLFFGSGTQLSVL.

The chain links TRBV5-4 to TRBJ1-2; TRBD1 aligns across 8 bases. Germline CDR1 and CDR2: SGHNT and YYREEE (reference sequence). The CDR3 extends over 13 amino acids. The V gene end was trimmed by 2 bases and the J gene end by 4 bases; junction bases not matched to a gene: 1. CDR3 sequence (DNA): TGTGCCAGCAGCTTCGACAGGGGCTATGGCTACACCTTC. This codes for CASSFDRGYGYTF.

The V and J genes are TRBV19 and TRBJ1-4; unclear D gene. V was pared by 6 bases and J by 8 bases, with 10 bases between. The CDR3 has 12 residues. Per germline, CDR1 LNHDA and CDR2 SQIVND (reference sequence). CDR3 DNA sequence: TGTGCCAGTAGCCCCAGGAGAGAAAAACTGTTTTTT. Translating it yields CASSPRREKLFF. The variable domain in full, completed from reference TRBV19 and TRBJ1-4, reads DGGITQSPKYLFRKEGQNVTLSCEQNLNHDAMYWYRQDPGQGLRLIYYSQIVNDFQKGDIAEGYSVSREKKESFPLTVTSAQKNPTAFYLCASSPRREKLFFGSGTQLSVL.

CDR3 loop: CASSDDEQFF. The DNA of the CDR3 is TGTGCCAGTTCTGATGATGAGCAGTTCTTC. The chain has TRBV28 and TRBJ2-1; D ambiguous. The CDR3 is made up of 10 amino acids. The V end was cut by 9 bases, the J end by 8 bases, with 8 bases between. In germline, CDR1 is MDHEN, CDR2 SYDVKM.

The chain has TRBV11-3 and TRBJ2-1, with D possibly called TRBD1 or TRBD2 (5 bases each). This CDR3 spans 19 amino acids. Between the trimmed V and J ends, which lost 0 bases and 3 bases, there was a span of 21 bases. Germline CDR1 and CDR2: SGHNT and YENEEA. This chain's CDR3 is CASSLDQSGLRGLYNEQFF. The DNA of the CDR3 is TGTGCCAGCAGCTTAGATCAGTCCGGACTCCGGGGCCTCTACAATGAGCAGTTCTTC.

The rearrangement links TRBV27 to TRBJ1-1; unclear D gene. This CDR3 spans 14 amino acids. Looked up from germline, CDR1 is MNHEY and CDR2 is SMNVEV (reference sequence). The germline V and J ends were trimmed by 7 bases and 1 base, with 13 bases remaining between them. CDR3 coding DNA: TGTGCCAGCACCGATTCGGATGAGAACACTGAAGCTTTCTTT. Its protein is CASTDSDENTEAFF.

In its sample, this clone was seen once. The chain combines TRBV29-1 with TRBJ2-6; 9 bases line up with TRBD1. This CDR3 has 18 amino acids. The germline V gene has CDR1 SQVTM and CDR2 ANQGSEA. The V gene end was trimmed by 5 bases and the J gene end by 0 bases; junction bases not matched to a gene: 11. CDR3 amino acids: CSVYRSGTGNSGANVLTF. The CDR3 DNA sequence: TGCAGCGTTTACCGATCCGGGACAGGGAACTCTGGGGCCAACGTCCTGACTTTC.

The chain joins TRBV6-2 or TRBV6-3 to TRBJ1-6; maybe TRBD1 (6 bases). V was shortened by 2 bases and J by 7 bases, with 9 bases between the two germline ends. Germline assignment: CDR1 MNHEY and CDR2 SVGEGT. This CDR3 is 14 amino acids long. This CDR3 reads CASSYRGRNSPLHF. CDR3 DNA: TGTGCCAGCAGTTACAGGGGGAGGAATTCACCCCTCCACTTT.

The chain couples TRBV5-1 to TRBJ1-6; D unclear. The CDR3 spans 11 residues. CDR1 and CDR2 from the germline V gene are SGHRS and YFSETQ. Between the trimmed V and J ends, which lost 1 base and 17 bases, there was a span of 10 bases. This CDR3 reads CASSLSPQVHF. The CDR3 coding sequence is TGCGCCAGCAGCTTGTCCCCCCAGGTCCACTTT.

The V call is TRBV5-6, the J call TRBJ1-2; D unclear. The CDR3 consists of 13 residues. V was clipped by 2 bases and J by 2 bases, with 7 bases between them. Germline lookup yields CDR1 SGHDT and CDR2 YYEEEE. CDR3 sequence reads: CASSFLGNYGYTF. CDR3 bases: TGTGCCAGCAGCTTTCTGGGAAACTATGGCTACACCTTC.

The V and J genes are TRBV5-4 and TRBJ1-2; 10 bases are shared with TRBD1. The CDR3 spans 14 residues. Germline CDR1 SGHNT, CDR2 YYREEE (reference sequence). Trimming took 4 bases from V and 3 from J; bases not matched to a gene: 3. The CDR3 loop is CASSGTGVDYGYTF. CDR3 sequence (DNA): TGTGCCAGCAGCGGGACAGGGGTGGACTATGGCTACACCTTC.